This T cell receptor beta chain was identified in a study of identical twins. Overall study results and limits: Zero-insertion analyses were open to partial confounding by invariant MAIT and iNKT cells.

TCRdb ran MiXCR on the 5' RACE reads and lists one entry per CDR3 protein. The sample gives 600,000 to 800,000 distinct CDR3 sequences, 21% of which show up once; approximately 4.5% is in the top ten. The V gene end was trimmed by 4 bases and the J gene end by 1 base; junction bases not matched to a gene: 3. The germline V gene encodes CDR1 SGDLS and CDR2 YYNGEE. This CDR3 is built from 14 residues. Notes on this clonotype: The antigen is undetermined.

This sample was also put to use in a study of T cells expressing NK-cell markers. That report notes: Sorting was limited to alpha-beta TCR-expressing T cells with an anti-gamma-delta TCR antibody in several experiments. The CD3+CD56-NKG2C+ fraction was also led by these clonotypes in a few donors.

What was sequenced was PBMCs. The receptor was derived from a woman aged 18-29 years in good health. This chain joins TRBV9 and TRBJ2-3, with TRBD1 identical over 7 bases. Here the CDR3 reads CASSKGGRTDTQYF. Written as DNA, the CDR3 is TGTGCCAGCAGCAAAGGGGGCCGCACAGATACGCAGTATTTT.